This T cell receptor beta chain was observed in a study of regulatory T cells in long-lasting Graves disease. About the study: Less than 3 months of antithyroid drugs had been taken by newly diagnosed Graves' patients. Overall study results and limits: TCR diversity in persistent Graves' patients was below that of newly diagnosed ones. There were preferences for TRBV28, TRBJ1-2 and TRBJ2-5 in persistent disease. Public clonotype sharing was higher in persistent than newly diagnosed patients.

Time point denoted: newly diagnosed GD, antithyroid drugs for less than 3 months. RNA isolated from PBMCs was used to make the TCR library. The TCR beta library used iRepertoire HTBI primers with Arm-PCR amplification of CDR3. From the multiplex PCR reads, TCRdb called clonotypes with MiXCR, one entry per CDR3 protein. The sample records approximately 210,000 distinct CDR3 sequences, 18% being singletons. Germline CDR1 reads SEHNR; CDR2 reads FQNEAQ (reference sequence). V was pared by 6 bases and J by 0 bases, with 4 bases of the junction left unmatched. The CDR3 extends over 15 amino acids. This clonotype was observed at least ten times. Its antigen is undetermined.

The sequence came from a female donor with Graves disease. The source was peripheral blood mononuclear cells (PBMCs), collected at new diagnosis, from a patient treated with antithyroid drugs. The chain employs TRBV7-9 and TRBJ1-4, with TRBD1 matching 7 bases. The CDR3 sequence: CASSVGTATNEKLFF. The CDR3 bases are TGTGCCAGCAGTGTGGGGACAGCAACTAATGAAAAACTGTTTTTT.